This entry concerns a single T cell receptor (beta chain). This sample was included in a study of blood T cell repertoires in COVID-19. Overall study context: The United States, Italy and Spain were the sources of the acute and convalescent COVID-19 samples. T cells, B-cell-depleted T cells, or PBMCs supplied cDNA or gDNA.

In the study's own analysis: From reference gene primer amplification, estimates of nucleated cell counts were derived. Only in-frame clones appear in the TCRdb table, and some are missing; sequencing was by immunoSEQ multiplex PCR. V, J and clone size reflect that table, while D and trimming were determined from the DNA. This table has about 81,000 clones, about nine tenths appearing once. Germline V gene sequence: CDR1 SGHRS, CDR2 YFSETQ. The CDR3 consists of 19 residues. V gave up 9 bases and J gave up 4 bases; unmatched junction bases: 23. Material for sequencing was peripheral blood. This TCR derives from a man aged 70 or older with active or convalescent COVID-19. V and J are TRBV5-1 and TRBJ1-5, with 9 positions matching TRBD1. The CDR3 loop is CATFPVQDRGLKINQPQHF. DNA for the CDR3: TGCGCCACCTTCCCGGTTCAGGACAGGGGTCTAAAAATTAATCAGCCCCAGCATTTT.